This T cell receptor (beta chain) was observed in a study of identical twins. About this clonotype: Its antigen remains unidentified.

Overall study results and limits: The same donors were not followed; conclusions instead depended on cross-sectional statistical analysis. Invariant MAIT and iNKT cells may have partly biased zero-insertion analyses.

TCRdb re-called the 5' RACE reads with MiXCR, one entry per CDR3 protein. The data contain 500,000 to 550,000 distinct CDR3 sequences, approximately 20% of them singletons. The germline CDR1 and CDR2 sequences are KGHDR and SFDVKD. The CDR3 is made up of 16 amino acids. Trimming left V 3 bases short and J 2 bases short, with 14 bases between. These data were also reused for a study on yellow fever vaccine responses in identical twins. From that report: Convergence reportedly seemed to mark part of the twins' vaccine T cell response, with personalization marking the rest.

This rearrangement joins TRBV24-1 to TRBJ2-3; no clear D. Sequencing was carried out using CD4+ T cells sorted from blood. The TCR was taken from a woman aged 18-30 years in good health. Written as DNA, the CDR3 is TGTGCCACCAGTGATCGTGGGATAACGCCCACAGATACGCAGTATTTT. Amino acid sequence: CATSDRGITPTDTQYF.